Shown below are 14 T cell receptor beta chains from a single sample sequenced in a study of cytomegalovirus exposure and HLA in healthy donors. This PCR relied on a set of 60 Vbeta primers and 13 Jbeta primers. Method: immunoSEQ multiplex PCR; TCRdb's copy keeps in-frame clones and lacks some. The table has over 100,000 clones, approximately 70% seen once. Sequencing input: PBMCs. All receptors come from a man in his thirties or forties in good health and CMV-seropositive.

The V gene is TRBV11-2, the J gene TRBJ2-2, with 8 bases matching TRBD2. The CDR3 has 18 amino acids. Germline V gene sequence: CDR1 SGHAT, CDR2 FQNNGV. V shed 1 base, J shed 7 bases, and the junction held 14 bases outside the gene matches. The DNA of the CDR3 is TGTGCCAGCAGCTTAGCTCGCGGACTAGCATTCAAGGGCGGGGAGCTGTTTTTT. Its translation is CASSLARGLAFKGGELFF.

The DNA of the CDR3 is TGCAGCGTTGATCACGCAAAGGGGTCCGAGCAGTTCTTC. Amino acids: CSVDHAKGSEQFF. The chain is built from TRBV29-1 and TRBJ2-1, with TRBD1 as a possible D gene (5 bases). The CDR3 length is 13 residues. The germline CDR1 and CDR2 sequences are SQVTM and ANQGSEA. Trimming took 3 bases from V and 10 from J, leaving 16 bases between them.

The rearrangement links TRBV19 to TRBJ1-3; D call uncertain. CDR1 is LNHDA and CDR2 is SQIVND in the germline V gene (reference sequence). There are 15 residues in the CDR3. Trimming took off 8 bases at V and 2 bases at J, with 16 bases between the two ends. CDR3 bases: TGTGCCAGTTGGAGTTCTCGTTCAACTGGAAACACCATATATTTT. The encoded protein is CASWSSRSTGNTIYF.

The DNA for the CDR3 is TGTGCCAGCAGGGAAAGGAAAATAGCGGGGGGGAAGGAGACCCAGTACTTC. As protein: CASRERKIAGGKETQYF. V usage is TRBV5-6 and J usage is TRBJ2-5; 11 bases map to TRBD2. V gave up 5 bases and J gave up 5 bases; unmatched junction bases: 14. The CDR3 spans 17 residues. Germline V gene data show CDR1 as SGHDT and CDR2 as YYEEEE.

This clone was observed a single time. At one of its ends the junction is not consistent with the germline gene, which may arise from a read error. The chain couples TRBV4-3 to TRBJ2-4; weak D call: TRBD1 (7 bases). Germline V gene data show CDR1 as LGHNA and CDR2 as YSLEER. CDR3 length: 19 amino acids. CDR3 coding DNA: TGCGCCAGCAGCCAAGGATGGGGAGGACAGGTACTAGCCAAAAACAGTCAGTACTTC. It is translated as CASSQGWGGQVLAKNSQYF.

The gene calls are TRBV27 and TRBJ2-3; 7 bases map to TRBD1. V was pared by 6 bases and J by 5 bases, with 11 bases of the junction left unmatched. CDR1 and CDR2 (germline): MNHEY, SMNVEV (reference sequence). CDR3 size: 15 residues. DNA of the CDR3: TGTGCCAGCAGCCATAGACAGGGTTGGTTAGATACGCAGTATTTT. Translation: CASSHRQGWLDTQYF.

This chain links TRBV6-6 with TRBJ1-4; the match to TRBD1 covers 12 bases. The junction had 6 bases not matched to a gene; V was cut back by 5 bases and J by 8 bases. There are 15 residues in the CDR3. Germline V gene data show CDR1 as MNHNY and CDR2 as SVGAGI (reference sequence). The CDR3 loop reads CASSPRGQGAEKLFF. DNA for the CDR3: TGTGCCAGCAGTCCTCGGGGACAGGGGGCCGAAAAACTGTTTTTT.

The chain joins TRBV19 to TRBJ2-5; 10 nucleotides match TRBD1. The CDR3 totals 16 residues. Trimming at V came to 3 bases and at J to 2 bases, leaving 6 bases not matched to a gene. The germline CDR1 and CDR2 sequences are LNHDA and SQIVND (reference sequence). Here the CDR3 DNA reads TGTGCCAGTAGTATGGGGACAGGGGCTCCACAAGAGACCCAGTACTTC. This encodes CASSMGTGAPQETQYF.

This clone was seen a single time. The CDR3 loop reads CASKQGNNQPQHF. The DNA for the CDR3 is TGCGCCAGCAAACAGGGGAACAATCAGCCCCAGCATTTT. The chain joins TRBV23-1 to TRBJ1-5; TRBD1 matches 7 bases. TRBV23-1 is placed among ORFs of uncertain function. V lost 7 bases to trimming and J lost 3 bases; unmatched junction nucleotides: 3. The CDR3 totals 13 residues.

The chain is built from TRBV19 and TRBJ2-7; TRBD1 agrees at 9 bases. The CDR3 extends over 14 amino acids. Germline V lookup: CDR1 LNHDA, CDR2 SQIVND (reference sequence). The J segment lost 5 bases and the V segment lost 6 bases, leaving 8 bases of the junction unmatched. The CDR3 sequence: CASSSGQGPNEQYF. CDR3 nucleotide sequence: TGTGCCAGTAGCTCGGGACAGGGACCTAACGAGCAGTACTTC.

Note on this clone: The junction and the germline gene differ at one end; a read error may be behind it. The chain uses TRBV7-9 and TRBJ2-6, with D unresolved. Germline CDR1 and CDR2: SEHNR and FQNEAQ (reference sequence). CDR3 length: 17 amino acids. The CDR3 protein is CSSSLRGPVSGANVLTF. DNA of the CDR3: TGTTCCAGCAGCTTACGAGGTCCCGTCTCTGGGGCCAACGTCCTGACTTTC.

The chain couples TRBV27 to TRBJ1-4; no reliable D call. Trimming pared 4 bases from V and 0 bases from J, leaving 15 bases between. This CDR3 is 17 amino acids long. Germline loops: CDR1 MNHEY, CDR2 SMNVEV (reference sequence). The CDR3 region is CASSSPSGRSTNEKLFF. The CDR3 region has the DNA TGTGCCAGCAGTTCCCCGTCGGGTAGATCAACTAATGAAAAACTGTTTTTT. The full variable domain, its missing parts supplied by reference TRBV27 and TRBJ1-4, is EAQVTQNPRYLITVTGKKLTVTCSQNMNHEYMSWYRQDPGLGLRQIYYSMNVEVTDKGDVPEGYKVSRKEKRNFPLILESPSPNQTSLYFCASSSPSGRSTNEKLFFGSGTQLSVL.

This chain joins TRBV13 and TRBJ1-4; 8 bases are a match to TRBD1. V lost 5 bases to trimming and J lost 8 bases; unmatched junction nucleotides: 13. Germline V gene data show CDR1 as PRHDT and CDR2 as FYEKMQ (reference sequence). CDR3 length: 16 residues. The CDR3: CASSPGRGRLVEKLFF. CDR3 DNA sequence: TGTGCCAGCAGCCCAGGCAGGGGGCGCTTGGTCGAAAAACTGTTTTTT.

The chain employs TRBV2 and TRBJ1-6; D is perhaps TRBD1 (5 bases). The germline V and J ends were trimmed by 0 bases and 0 bases, with 21 bases remaining between them. CDR3 length equals 21 residues. The germline CDR1 and CDR2 sequences are SNHLY and FYNNEI. CDR3 DNA: TGTGCCAGCAGTGAAGCCCCTGCGGGACTCCCGTTGGGCTCCTATAATTCACCCCTCCACTTT. It is translated as CASSEAPAGLPLGSYNSPLHF.